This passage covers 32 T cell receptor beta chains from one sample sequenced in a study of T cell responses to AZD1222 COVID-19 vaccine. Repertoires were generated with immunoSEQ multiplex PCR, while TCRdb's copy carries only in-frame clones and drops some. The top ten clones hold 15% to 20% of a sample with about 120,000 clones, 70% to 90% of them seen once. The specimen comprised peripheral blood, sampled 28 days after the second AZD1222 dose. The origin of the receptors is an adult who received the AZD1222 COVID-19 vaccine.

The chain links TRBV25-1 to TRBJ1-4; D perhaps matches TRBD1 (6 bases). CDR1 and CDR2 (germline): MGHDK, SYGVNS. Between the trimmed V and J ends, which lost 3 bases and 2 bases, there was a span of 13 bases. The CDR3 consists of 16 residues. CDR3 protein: CASSDTGRGTNEKLFF. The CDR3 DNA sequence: TGTGCCAGCAGTGATACAGGGAGAGGGACTAATGAAAAACTGTTTTTT.

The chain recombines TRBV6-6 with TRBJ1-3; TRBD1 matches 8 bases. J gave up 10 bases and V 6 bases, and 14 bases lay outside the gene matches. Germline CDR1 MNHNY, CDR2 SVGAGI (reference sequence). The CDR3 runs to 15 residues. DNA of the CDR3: TGTGCCAGCAGCCAAGGCGACAGGGGTGGTGGGACCATATATTTT. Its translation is CASSQGDRGGGTIYF.

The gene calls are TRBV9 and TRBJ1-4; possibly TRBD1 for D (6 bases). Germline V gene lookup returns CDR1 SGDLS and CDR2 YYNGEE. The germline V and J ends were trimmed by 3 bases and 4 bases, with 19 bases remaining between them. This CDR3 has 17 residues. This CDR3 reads CASSAQGWGQRNEKLFF. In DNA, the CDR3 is TGTGCCAGCAGCGCTCAAGGGTGGGGACAACGTAATGAAAAACTGTTTTTT.

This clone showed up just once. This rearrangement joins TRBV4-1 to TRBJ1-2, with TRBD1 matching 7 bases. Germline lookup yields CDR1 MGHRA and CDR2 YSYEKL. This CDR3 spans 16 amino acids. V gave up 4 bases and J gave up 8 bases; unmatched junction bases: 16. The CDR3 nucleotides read TGCGCCAGCAGCCTCAGCATTCCAACAGGGGCTAGGGGCTACACCTTC. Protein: CASSLSIPTGARGYTF.

CDR3 sequence: CASSPIPGTSGTYEQYF. The CDR3 DNA sequence: TGTGCCAGCAGCCCAATCCCCGGGACTAGCGGTACCTACGAGCAGTACTTC. The V gene is TRBV7-9, the J gene TRBJ2-7; 11 bases are shared with TRBD2. The CDR3 length is 17 residues. The germline CDR1 and CDR2 sequences are SEHNR and FQNEAQ (reference sequence). The junction had 11 bases not matched to a gene; V was cut back by 5 bases and J by 2 bases.

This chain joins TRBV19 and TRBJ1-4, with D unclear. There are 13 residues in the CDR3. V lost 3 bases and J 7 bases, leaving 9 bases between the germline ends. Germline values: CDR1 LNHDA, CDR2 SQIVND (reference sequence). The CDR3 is CASSIDATEKLFF. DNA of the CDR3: TGTGCCAGTAGTATCGACGCGACTGAAAAACTGTTTTTT.

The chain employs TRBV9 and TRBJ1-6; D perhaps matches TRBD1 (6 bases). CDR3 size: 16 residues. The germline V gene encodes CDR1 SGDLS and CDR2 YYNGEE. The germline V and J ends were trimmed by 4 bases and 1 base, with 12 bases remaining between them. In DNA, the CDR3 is TGTGCCAGCAGCCCACGAACAGGGTCCTATAATTCACCCCTCCACTTT. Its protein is CASSPRTGSYNSPLHF.

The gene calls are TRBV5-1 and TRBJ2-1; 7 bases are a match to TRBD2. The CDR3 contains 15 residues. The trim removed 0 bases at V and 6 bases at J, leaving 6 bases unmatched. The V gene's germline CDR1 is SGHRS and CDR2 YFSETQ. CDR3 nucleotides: TGCGCCAGCAGCTTGGGTCGGGGAGGGTCCAATGAGCAGTTCTTC. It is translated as CASSLGRGGSNEQFF.

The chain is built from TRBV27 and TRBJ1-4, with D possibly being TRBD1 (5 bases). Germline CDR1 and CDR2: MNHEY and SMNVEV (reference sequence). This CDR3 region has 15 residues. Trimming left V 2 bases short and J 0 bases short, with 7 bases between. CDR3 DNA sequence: TGTGCCAGCAGTTTAAAAGGGGCAACTAATGAAAAACTGTTTTTT. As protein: CASSLKGATNEKLFF.

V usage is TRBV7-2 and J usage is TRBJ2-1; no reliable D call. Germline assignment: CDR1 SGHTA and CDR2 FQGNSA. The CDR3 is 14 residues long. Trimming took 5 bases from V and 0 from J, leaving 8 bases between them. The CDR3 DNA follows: TGTGCCAGCAGCGACGGATCCTCCTACAATGAGCAGTTCTTC. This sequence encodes CASSDGSSYNEQFF.

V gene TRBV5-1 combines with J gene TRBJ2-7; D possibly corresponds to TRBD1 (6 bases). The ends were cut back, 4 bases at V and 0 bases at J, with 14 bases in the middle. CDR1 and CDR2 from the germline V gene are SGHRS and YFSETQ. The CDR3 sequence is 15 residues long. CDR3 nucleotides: TGCGCCAGCAGCGAGGACAGCTTCAGCTCCTACGAGCAGTACTTC. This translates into CASSEDSFSSYEQYF.

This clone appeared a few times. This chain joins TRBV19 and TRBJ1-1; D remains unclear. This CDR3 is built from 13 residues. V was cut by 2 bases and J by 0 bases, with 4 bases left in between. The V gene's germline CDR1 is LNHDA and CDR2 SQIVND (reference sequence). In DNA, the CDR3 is TGTGCCAGTAGTATAAACCTGAACACTGAAGCTTTCTTT. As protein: CASSINLNTEAFF.

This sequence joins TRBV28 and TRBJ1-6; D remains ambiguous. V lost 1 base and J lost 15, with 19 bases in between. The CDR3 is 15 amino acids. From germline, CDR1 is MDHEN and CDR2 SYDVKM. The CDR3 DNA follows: TGTGCCAGCAGTTTATTATCCTCTCCCCTATTAAGCCTCCACTTT. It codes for CASSLLSSPLLSLHF.

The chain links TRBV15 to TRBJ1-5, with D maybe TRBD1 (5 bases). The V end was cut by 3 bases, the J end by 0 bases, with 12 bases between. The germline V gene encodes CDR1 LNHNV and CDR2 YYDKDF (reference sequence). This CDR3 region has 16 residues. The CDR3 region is CATSSQGIYSNQPQHF. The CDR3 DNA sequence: TGTGCCACCAGCAGCCAGGGAATCTATAGCAATCAGCCCCAGCATTTT.

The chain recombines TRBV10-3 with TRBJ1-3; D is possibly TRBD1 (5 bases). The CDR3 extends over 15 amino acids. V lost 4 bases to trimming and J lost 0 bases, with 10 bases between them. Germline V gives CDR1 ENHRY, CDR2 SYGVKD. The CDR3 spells CAISGQLSSGNTIYF. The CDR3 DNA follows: TGTGCCATCAGTGGACAGTTAAGCTCTGGAAACACCATATATTTT.

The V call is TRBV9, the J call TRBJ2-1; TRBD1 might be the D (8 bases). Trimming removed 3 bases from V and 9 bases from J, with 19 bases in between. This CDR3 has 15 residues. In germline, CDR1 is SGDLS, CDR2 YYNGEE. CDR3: CASSARDRLAGEQFF. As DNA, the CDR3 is TGTGCCAGCAGCGCCCGGGACAGGTTAGCGGGTGAGCAGTTCTTC.

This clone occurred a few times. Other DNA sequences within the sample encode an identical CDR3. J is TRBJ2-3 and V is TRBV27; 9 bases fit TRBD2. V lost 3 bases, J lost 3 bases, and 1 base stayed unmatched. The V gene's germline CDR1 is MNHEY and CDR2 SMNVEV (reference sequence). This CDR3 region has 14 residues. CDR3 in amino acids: CASSFAGGTDTQYF. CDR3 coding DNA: TGTGCCAGCAGTTTCGCGGGAGGGACAGATACGCAGTATTTT.

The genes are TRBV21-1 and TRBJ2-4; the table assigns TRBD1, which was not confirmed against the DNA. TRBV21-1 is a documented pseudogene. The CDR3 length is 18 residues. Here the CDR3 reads CASSADPGDRGLLNIQYF. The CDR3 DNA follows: TGTGCCAGCAGCGCCGACCCCGGGGACAGGGGGCTTTTGAACATTCAGTACTTC.

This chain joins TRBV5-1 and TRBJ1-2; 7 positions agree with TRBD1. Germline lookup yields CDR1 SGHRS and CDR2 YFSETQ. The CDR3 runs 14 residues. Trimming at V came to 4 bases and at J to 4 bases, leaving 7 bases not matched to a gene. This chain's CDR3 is CASSMGQIFYGYTF. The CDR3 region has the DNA TGCGCCAGCAGCATGGGACAGATATTCTATGGCTACACCTTC.

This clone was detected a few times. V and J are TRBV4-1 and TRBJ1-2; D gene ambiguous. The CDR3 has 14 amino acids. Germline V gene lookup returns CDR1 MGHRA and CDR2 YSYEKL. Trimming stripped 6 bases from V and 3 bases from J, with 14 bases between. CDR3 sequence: CASSPSPGYYGYTF. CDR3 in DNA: TGCGCCAGCAGTCCAAGTCCCGGATACTATGGCTACACCTTC.

The CDR3 nucleotides read TGTGCCAGCAGCTTAGAAGGGGACGGATGGGGTGGAAACACCATATATTTT. Translated, it gives CASSLEGDGWGGNTIYF. V and J are TRBV11-2 and TRBJ1-3; perhaps TRBD1 as D (5 bases). Germline loops: CDR1 SGHAT, CDR2 FQNNGV. V was trimmed by 0 bases and J by 3 bases, leaving 15 bases between them. The CDR3 loop spans 17 amino acids.

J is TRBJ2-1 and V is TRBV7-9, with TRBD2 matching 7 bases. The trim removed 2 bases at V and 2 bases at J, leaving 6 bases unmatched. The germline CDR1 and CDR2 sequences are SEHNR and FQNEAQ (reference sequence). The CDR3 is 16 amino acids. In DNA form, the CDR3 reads TGTGCCAGCAGCTTATTTCCGCGGGAGCCCTACAATGAGCAGTTCTTC. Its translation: CASSLFPREPYNEQFF.

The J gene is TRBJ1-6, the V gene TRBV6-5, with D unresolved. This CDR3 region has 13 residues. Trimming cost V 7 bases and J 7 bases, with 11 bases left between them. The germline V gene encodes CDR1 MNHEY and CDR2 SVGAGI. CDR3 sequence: CASTMVVNSPLHF. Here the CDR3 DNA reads TGTGCCAGCACTATGGTCGTCAATTCACCCCTCCACTTT.

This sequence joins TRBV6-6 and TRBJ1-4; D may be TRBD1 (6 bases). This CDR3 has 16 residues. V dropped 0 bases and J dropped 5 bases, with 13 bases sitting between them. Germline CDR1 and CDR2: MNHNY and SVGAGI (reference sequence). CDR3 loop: CASSYSMEGGNEKLFF. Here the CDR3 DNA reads TGTGCCAGCAGTTACTCAATGGAGGGGGGAAATGAAAAACTGTTTTTT.

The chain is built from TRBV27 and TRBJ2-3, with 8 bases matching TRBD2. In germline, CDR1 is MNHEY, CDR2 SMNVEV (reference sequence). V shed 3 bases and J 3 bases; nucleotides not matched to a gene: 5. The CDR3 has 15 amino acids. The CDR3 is CASSFLAGLTDTQYF. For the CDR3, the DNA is TGTGCCAGCAGTTTCCTAGCGGGTTTGACAGATACGCAGTATTTT.

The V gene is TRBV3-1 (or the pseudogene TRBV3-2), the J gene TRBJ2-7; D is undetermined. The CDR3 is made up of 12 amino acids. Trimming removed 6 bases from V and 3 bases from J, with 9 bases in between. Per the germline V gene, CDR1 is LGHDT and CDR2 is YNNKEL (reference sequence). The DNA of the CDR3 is TGTGCCAGCAGTCGATCCGACTACGAGCAGTACTTC. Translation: CASSRSDYEQYF.

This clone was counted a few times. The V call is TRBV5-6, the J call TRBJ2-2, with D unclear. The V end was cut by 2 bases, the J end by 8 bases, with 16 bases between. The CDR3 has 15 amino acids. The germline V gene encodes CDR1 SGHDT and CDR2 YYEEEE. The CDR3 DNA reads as TGTGCCAGCAGCTTCTGGACCCTTCTTGGTGGGGAGCTGTTTTTT. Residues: CASSFWTLLGGELFF.

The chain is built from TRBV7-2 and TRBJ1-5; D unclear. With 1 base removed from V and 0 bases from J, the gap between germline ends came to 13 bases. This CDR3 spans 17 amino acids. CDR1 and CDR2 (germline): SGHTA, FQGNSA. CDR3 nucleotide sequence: TGTGCCAGCAGCTTAGACCAGTGGTATGATAGCAATCAGCCCCAGCATTTT. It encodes CASSLDQWYDSNQPQHF. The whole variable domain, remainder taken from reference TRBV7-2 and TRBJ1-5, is GAGVSQSPSNKVTEKGKDVELRCDPISGHTALYWYRQSLGQGLEFLIYFQGNSAPDKSGLPSDRFSAERTGGSVSTLTIQRTQQEDSAVYLCASSLDQWYDSNQPQHFGDGTRLSIL.

Written as DNA, the CDR3 is TGCAGCGTTGGGCGGGGTTACGAGCAGTACTTC. It is translated as CSVGRGYEQYF. The V call is TRBV29-1, the J call TRBJ2-7; perhaps TRBD2 as D (6 bases). Germline CDR1 is SQVTM and CDR2 is ANQGSEA. The CDR3 has 11 residues. V was trimmed by 4 bases and J by 4 bases, leaving 8 bases between them.

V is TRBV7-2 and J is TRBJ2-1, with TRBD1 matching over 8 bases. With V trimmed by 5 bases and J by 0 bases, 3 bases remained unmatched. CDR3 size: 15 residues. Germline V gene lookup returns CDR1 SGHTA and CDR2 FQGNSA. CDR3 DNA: TGTGCCAGCAGCAAAGGACAGGGCTCCTACAATGAGCAGTTCTTC. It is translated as CASSKGQGSYNEQFF.

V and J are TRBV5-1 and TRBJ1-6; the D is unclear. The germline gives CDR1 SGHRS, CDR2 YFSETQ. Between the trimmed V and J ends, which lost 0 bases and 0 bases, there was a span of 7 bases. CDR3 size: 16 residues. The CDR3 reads CASSLAASSYNSPLHF. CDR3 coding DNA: TGCGCCAGCAGCTTGGCAGCAAGCTCCTATAATTCACCCCTCCACTTT. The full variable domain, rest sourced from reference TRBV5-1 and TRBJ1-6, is KAGVTQTPRYLIKTRGQQVTLSCSPISGHRSVSWYQQTPGQGLQFLFEYFSETQRNKGNFPGRFSGRQFSNSRSEMNVSTLELGDSALYLCASSLAASSYNSPLHFGNGTRLTVT.

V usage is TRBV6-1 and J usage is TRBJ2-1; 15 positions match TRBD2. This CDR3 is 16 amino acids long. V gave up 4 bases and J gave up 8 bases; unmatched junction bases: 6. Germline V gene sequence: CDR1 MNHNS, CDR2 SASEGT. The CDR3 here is CASSGTGTSGRYEQFF. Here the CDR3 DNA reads TGTGCCAGCAGTGGGACCGGGACTAGCGGGAGGTATGAGCAGTTCTTC.